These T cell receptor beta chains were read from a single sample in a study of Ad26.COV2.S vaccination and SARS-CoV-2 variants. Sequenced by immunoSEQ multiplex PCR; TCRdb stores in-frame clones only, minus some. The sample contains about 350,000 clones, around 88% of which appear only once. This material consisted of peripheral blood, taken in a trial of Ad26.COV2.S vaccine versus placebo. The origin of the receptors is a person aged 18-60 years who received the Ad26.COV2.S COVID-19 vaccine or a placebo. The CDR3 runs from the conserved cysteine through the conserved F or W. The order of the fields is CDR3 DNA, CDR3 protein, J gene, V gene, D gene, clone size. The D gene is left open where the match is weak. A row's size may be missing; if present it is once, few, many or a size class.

TGTGCCAGCAGTTTCGGGACGGAGAACACTGAAGCTTTCTTT CASSFGTENTEAFF TRBJ1-1 TRBV27 NA NA
TGTGCCACCTGGGAGAATAGCAATCAGCCCCAGCATTTT CATWENSNQPQHF TRBJ1-5 TRBV28 NA few
TGTGCCAGTAGTATAGTCACAGTTAGCAATCAGCCCCAGCATTTT CASSIVTVSNQPQHF TRBJ1-5 TRBV19 NA NA
TGTGCCAGCAGTAGGGGGATAAATCAGCCCCAGCATTTT CASSRGINQPQHF TRBJ1-5 TRBV6-5 NA NA
TGCGCCAGCAGCCCCGGGATTCAAGAGACCCAGTACTTC CASSPGIQETQYF TRBJ2-5 TRBV5-1 NA NA
TGTGCCAGCAGCATGGGACAGGAGTTAGAGACCCAGTACTTC CASSMGQELETQYF TRBJ2-5 TRBV9 TRBD1 NA
TGTGCCAGCAGCTTGGTGGGGGCCTATAATTCACCCCTCCACTTT CASSLVGAYNSPLHF TRBJ1-6 TRBV5-4 NA NA
TGTGCCAGCAGCCAGACGAACCCGCGCTATGGCTACACCTTC CASSQTNPRYGYTF TRBJ1-2 TRBV7-9 NA NA
TGTGCCATCAGTCGCAGTACGGGCTCCCCCCAAGAGACCCAGTACTTC CAISRSTGSPQETQYF TRBJ2-5 TRBV10-3 NA NA
TGTGCCAGTAGTATACTGGGCAGCGGGAGAACTGAAGCTTTCTTT CASSILGSGRTEAFF TRBJ1-1 TRBV19 NA NA
TGTGCCACCAGTGATTGGGGCGGGACGAACACCGGGGAGCTGTTTTTT CATSDWGGTNTGELFF TRBJ2-2 TRBV24-1 NA NA
TGCGCCAGCAGCCCAGGGACAGGGGATGGCACCGGGGAGCTGTTTTTT CASSPGTGDGTGELFF TRBJ2-2 TRBV4-3 TRBD1 NA
TGTGCCAGCAGCGTCAGGGAATACACTGAAGCTTTCTTT CASSVREYTEAFF TRBJ1-1 TRBV7-2 NA NA
TGCGCCAGCAGCCAAGAGGGTTTTGTGGTGGAGCAGTTCTTC CASSQEGFVVEQFF TRBJ2-1 TRBV4-3 NA NA
TGCGCCAGCAGCTTGGCAGGGGCTTCCTACAATGAGCAGTTCTTC CASSLAGASYNEQFF TRBJ2-1 TRBV5-1 NA NA
TGTGCCAGCAGCATGACAGGGGGCGGGCTTTATGAAGCTTTCTTT CASSMTGGGLYEAFF TRBJ1-1 TRBV5-6 TRBD1 NA
TGTGCCAGCAGCGTAAAAGGGGGCGGAGCGGCCTCTTCTAGCTCCTACAATGAGCAGTTCTTC CASSVKGGGAASSSSYNEQFF TRBJ2-1 TRBV9 TRBD1 NA
TGTGCCAGCAGCTTAGCGTGCGGCATTAGCAATCAGCCCCAGCATTTT CASSLACGISNQPQHF TRBJ1-5 TRBV7-4 NA NA
TGTGCCAGCAGTCCGCTCGGACAGGGGGGAGAGACCCAGTACTTC CASSPLGQGGETQYF TRBJ2-5 TRBV28 TRBD1 NA
TGCGCCAGCAGCTTCAGTCAGGGGGTTCCTGAAGCTTTCTTT CASSFSQGVPEAFF TRBJ1-1 TRBV5-1 TRBD1 NA
TGTGCCATCAGTGAGAAAACAGGGGGCAACACCGGGGAGCTGTTTTTT CAISEKTGGNTGELFF TRBJ2-2 TRBV10-3 TRBD1 NA
TGTGCCAGCTCGCCCGCGGAGGGCTACACAGATACGCAGTATTTT CASSPAEGYTDTQYF TRBJ2-3 TRBV18 NA NA
TGTGCCAGCAGACCCGGACAGGAGCCCACCTACGAGCAGTACTTC CASRPGQEPTYEQYF TRBJ2-7 TRBV6-5 TRBD1 NA
TGTGCCATCAGTGACGGACAGGGGAGCTATGGCTACACCTTC CAISDGQGSYGYTF TRBJ1-2 TRBV10-3 TRBD1 NA
TGCGCCAGCAGCTTGGGTGGTCATAGCAATCAGCCCCAGCATTTT CASSLGGHSNQPQHF TRBJ1-5 TRBV5-1 NA NA
TGTGCCTGGAGTGAACCGGGGACAGTTAGCAATCAGCCCCAGCATTTT CAWSEPGTVSNQPQHF TRBJ1-5 TRBV30 TRBD1 NA
TGTGCCAGCAGCCCGGGGGGGCTGAGCGGGGAGCTGTTTTTT CASSPGGLSGELFF TRBJ2-2 TRBV4-2 TRBD2 NA
TGTGCCAGCAGTTTCACGGGCTCCTACGAGCAGTACTTC CASSFTGSYEQYF TRBJ2-7 TRBV27 NA NA
TGTGCCAGTAGTGATTCCGGGTTAAGGAACTATGGCTACACCTTC CASSDSGLRNYGYTF TRBJ1-2 TRBV19 NA NA
TGTGCCAGCAGCCAATCAGACACGTCCCACAGGGAGCTGTTTTTT CASSQSDTSHRELFF TRBJ2-2 TRBV3-1/TRBV3-2 NA NA
TGTGCCAGCAGTCCACAGGGGAGCAATCAGCCCCAGCATTTT CASSPQGSNQPQHF TRBJ1-5 TRBV2 TRBD1 NA
TGTGCCAGCAGTTACACTCCCGAGTGGGACAGTAAGGGAGAGGCTAATGAAAAACTGTTTTTT CASSYTPEWDSKGEANEKLFF TRBJ1-4 TRBV21-1 NA NA
TGTGCCAGCAGGGCAGGGGTTCATGGGGTACAAGAGACCCAGTACTTC CASRAGVHGVQETQYF TRBJ2-5 TRBV11-2 NA NA